This TCR beta chain was recorded in a study of blood T cell repertoires in COVID-19. Across the whole study: COVID-19 samples collected from the United States, Italy and Spain covered acute and convalescent phases. Nucleic acid was either cDNA or gDNA, and it came from T cells, B-cell-depleted T cells, or PBMCs.

Germline CDR1 SGHTA, CDR2 FQGNSA. This CDR3 has 15 residues. The trim removed 5 bases at V and 5 bases at J, leaving 8 bases unmatched. This clone has a single count. In the authors' methods: Amplification with reference gene primers provided the estimates of nucleated cell counts. Profiled with immunoSEQ multiplex PCR; TCRdb holds only in-frame clones, not every one. D and trimming were read from the DNA, whereas the V and J calls and clone size are those reported in that table. The sample lists about 360,000 clones, around nine tenths seen once, with about 2.9% in the top ten. Source material: peripheral blood. The chain recombines TRBV7-2 with TRBJ2-2; TRBD1 aligns across 7 bases. The sequence was collected from a human donor in a cohort sampled during active COVID-19. The CDR3 region has the DNA TGTGCCAGCAGCCTAAGGGACAGCAGGACCGGGGAGCTGTTTTTT. It yields the protein CASSLRDSRTGELFF.